The present entry profiles one TCR beta chain with its context. No antigen is known for it. No much larger clone is present one base from it, and per-base qualities are unavailable. TCRbeta CDR3 regions were amplified from genomic DNA using the immunoSEQ Assay, a bias-controlled multiplex PCR. In the paper's pipeline: The number of nucleated cells in each sample was estimated by amplification of reference gene primers within the assay. To quantify the absolute abundance of each unique TCRbeta CDR3 rearrangement, sequence reads were collapsed and filtered. For each sample, productive Simpson clonality was calculated as the square root of Simpson's diversity index across productive rearrangements. TCRdb took this table from immuneACCESS and kept in-frame rearrangements with V and J called. Such tables lack part of the clones; where checked against another copy, unresolved V genes explain under half of the gap, and the rest is unexplained. For V, J and clone size, that table is used; D and trimming come from the DNA. This sample gives tens of thousands of clones in total; 82% of them show up just once. Around 13% of the sample comes from the top ten.

The data were obtained in a study of blood T cell repertoires in COVID-19 (dated by TCRdb to the early 2020s). For context, the study as a whole: Samples from collaborators originated in the United States, Italy and Spain and spanned both the acute and convalescent phases of COVID-19. The repertoires were released in a freely available public database intended as a resource for research on the immune response to SARS-CoV-2. Samples came from the ongoing ImmuneRACE study (first 160 participants) plus 1,254 subjects from 6 global collaborators. Sample metadata almost always included a de-identified subject ID, COVID-19 status, age in years and sex. The dataset comprised deeply sampled blood TCRbeta repertoires from subjects exposed to, actively infected with, or recovered from COVID-19. Where available, HLA class I and class II types were obtained from metadata supplied by the sample provider rather than from assay-based typing. The material from the prospective study consisted of cDNA or gDNA derived from T cells, B-cell-depleted T cells, or PBMCs.

Counted from cysteine to phenylalanine, this CDR3 has 14 amino acids. The sequence is cut down to CDR3 DNA, 42 bases in frame from base 1. Taken from the germline V gene, the CDR1 and CDR2 loops are SGHAT and FQNNGV. Trimming takes 4 bases from V and 3 bases from J, and the germline ends sit 10 bases apart. Overall study results and their limits: The amount of clinical and demographic metadata varied by source and participant and was provided uncurated.

Collaborating institutions collected whole blood in K2EDTA tubes following their own protocols. For TCRbeta analysis, collaborators shipped samples as frozen whole blood, isolated PBMCs, or DNA extracted from either of those sample types. The sequenced sample consisted of peripheral blood. The chain is made from TRBV11-2 and TRBJ1-5; too little of a D gene remains to name it. The sequence was collected from a woman older than 75 with acute or convalescent COVID-19. For the CDR3, the sequence is CASSWAGVNQPQHF. The nucleotide sequence reads as follows: TGTGCCAGCAGCTGGGCCGGGGTCAATCAGCCCCAGCATTTT.